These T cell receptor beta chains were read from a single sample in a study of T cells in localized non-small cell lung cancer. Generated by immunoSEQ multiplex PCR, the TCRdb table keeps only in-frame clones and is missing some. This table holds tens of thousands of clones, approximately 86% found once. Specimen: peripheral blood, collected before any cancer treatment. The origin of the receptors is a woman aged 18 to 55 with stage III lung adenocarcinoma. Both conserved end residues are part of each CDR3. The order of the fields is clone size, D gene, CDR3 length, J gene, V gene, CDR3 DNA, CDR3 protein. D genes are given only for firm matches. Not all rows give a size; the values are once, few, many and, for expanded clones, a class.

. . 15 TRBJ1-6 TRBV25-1 TGTGCCAGCAGTGACTCGGGTGTTGGCAATTCACCCCTCCACTTT CASSDSGVGNSPLHF
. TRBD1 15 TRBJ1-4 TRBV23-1 TGCGCCAGCAGTCAGAGGGGACAGGGGCGTGAAAAACTGTTTTTT CASSQRGQGREKLFF
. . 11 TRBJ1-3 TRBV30 TGTGCCTGGTTCTTAGGGCACACCATATATTTT CAWFLGHTIYF
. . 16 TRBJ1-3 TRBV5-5 TGTGCCAGCAGCTTGACGGGTGGAGACTCTGGAAACACCATATATTTT CASSLTGGDSGNTIYF
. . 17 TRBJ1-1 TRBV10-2 TGCGCCAGCAGTGAGGTCACTTTTCTGGGGGCGAACACTGAAGCTTTCTTT CASSEVTFLGANTEAFF
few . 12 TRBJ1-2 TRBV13 TGTGCCAGCAGCTTACGTTTTGGTGGCTACACCTTC CASSLRFGGYTF
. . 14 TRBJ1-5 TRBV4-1 TGCGCCAGCAGCCAATTTACGGGTAATCAGCCCCAGCATTTT CASSQFTGNQPQHF
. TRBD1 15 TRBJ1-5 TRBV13 TGTGCCAGCAGCTCGGGGACAGGGACAGGTCAGCCCCAGCATTTT CASSSGTGTGQPQHF
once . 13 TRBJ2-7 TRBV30 TGTGCCTGGAGTCCAGAGGGTTCCTACGAGCAGTACTTC CAWSPEGSYEQYF
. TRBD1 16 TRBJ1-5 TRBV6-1 TGTGCCAGCAGTGAATGGGGACAGGGACTAAATCAGCCCCAGCATTTT CASSEWGQGLNQPQHF
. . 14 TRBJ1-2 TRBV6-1 TGTGCCAGCAGTGAACCAGGGAGTAACTATGGCTACACCTTC CASSEPGSNYGYTF
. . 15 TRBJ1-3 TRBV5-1 TGCGCCAGCAGCGGGACGGGGATCTCTGGAAACACCATATATTTT CASSGTGISGNTIYF
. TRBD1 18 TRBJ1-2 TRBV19 TGTGCCAGTAGTATAGACCGCCCCGGGACAGGGGGCTTAAGGGGCTACACCTTC CASSIDRPGTGGLRGYTF
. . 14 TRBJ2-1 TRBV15 TGTGCCACCAGCAGGAGGGGGGAACCAAGTGAGCAGTTCTTC CATSRRGEPSEQFF
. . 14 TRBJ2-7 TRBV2 TGTGCCAGCAGTCCGGGACGGGGATCCTACGAGCAGTACTTC CASSPGRGSYEQYF
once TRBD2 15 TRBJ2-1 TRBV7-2 TGTGCCAGCAGCTTCCAGAGCGGGGTAGGCAATGAGCAGTTCTTC CASSFQSGVGNEQFF
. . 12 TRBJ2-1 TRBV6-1 TGTGCCAGCAGTGACTTCGCGGGGACGGGAGTCTTC CASSDFAGTGVF